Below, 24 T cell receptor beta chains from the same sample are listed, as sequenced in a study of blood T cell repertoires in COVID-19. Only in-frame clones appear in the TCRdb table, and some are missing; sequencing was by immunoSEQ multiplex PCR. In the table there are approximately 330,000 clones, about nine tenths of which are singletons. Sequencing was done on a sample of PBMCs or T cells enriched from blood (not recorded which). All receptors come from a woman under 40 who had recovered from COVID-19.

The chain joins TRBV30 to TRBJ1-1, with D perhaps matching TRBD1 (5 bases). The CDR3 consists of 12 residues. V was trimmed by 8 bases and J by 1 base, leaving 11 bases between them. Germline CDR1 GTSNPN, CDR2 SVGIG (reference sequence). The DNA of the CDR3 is TGTGCCCGATGGGGGGGGAACACTGAAGCTTTCTTT. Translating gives CARWGGNTEAFF. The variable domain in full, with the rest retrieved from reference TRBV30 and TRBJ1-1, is SQTIHQWPATLVQPVGSPLSLECTVEGTSNPNLYWYRQAAGRGLQLLFYSVGIGQISSEVPQNLSASRPQDRQFILSSKKLLLSDSGFYLCARWGGNTEAFFGQGTRLTVV.

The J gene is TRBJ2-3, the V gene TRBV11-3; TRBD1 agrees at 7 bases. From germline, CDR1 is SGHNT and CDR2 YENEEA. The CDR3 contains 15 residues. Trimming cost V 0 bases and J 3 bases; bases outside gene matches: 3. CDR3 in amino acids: CASSLDWGQTDTQYF. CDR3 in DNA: TGTGCCAGCAGCTTAGATTGGGGACAGACAGATACGCAGTATTTT.

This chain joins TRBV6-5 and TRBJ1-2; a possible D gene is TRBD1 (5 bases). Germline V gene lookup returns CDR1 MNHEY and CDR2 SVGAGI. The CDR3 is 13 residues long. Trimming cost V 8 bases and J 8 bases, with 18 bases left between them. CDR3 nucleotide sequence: TGTGCCAGCGGAAGGGGCCCGGGTCGGGGCTACACCTTC. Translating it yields CASGRGPGRGYTF.

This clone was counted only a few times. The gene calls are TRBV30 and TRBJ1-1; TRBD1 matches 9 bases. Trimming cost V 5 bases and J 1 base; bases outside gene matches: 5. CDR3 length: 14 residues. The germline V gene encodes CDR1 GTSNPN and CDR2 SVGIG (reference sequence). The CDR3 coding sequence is TGTGCCTGGCAACAGGGGGCTTGGAACACTGAAGCTTTCTTT. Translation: CAWQQGAWNTEAFF.

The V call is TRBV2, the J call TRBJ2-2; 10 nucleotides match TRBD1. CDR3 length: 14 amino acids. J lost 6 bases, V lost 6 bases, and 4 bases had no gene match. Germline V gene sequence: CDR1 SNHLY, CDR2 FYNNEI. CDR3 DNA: TGTGCCAGCAGCGGACAGGGGGGCGCCGGGGAGCTGTTTTTT. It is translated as CASSGQGGAGELFF.

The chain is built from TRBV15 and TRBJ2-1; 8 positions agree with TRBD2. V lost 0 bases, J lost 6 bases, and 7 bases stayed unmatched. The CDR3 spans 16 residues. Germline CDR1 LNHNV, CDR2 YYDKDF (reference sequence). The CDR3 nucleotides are TGTGCCACCAGCAGAGATCGCAGCGGGAGTGGCAATGAGCAGTTCTTC. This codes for CATSRDRSGSGNEQFF.

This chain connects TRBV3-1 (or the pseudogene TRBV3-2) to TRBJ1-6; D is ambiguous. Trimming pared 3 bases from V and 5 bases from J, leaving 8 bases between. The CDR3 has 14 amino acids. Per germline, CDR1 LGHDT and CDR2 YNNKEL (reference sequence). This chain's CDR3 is CASSQGDNNSPLHF. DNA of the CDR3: TGTGCCAGCAGCCAGGGAGATAATAATTCACCCCTCCACTTT.

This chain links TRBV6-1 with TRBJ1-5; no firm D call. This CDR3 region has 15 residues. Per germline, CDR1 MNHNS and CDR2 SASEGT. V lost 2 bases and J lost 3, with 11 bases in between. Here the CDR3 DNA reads TGTGCCAGCAGTGAACGGAGCAACTCCAATCAGCCCCAGCATTTT. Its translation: CASSERSNSNQPQHF.

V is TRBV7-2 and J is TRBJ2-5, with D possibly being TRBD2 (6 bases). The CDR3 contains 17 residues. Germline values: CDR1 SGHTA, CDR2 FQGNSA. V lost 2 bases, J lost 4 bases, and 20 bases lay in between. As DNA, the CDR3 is TGTGCCAGCAGCTTACAGGGCACGGGCGGGACGGGAGAGACCCAGTACTTC. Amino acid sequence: CASSLQGTGGTGETQYF.

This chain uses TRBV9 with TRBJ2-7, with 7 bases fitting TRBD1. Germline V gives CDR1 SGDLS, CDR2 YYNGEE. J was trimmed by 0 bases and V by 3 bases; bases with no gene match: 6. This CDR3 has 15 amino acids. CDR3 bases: TGTGCCAGCAGCGCTATGGGACAGAGCTCCTACGAGCAGTACTTC. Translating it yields CASSAMGQSSYEQYF.

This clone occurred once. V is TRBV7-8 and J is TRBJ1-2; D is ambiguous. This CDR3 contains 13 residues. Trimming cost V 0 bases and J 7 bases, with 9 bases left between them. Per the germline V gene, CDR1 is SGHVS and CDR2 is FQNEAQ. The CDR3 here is CASSLARVAGYTF. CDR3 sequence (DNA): TGTGCCAGCAGCTTAGCGCGGGTCGCTGGCTACACCTTC. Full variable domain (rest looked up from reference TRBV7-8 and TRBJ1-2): GAGVSQSPRYKVAKRGQDVALRCDPISGHVSLFWYQQALGQGPEFLTYFQNEAQLDKSGLPSDRFFAERPEGSVSTLKIQRTQQEDSAVYLCASSLARVAGYTFGSGTRLTVV.

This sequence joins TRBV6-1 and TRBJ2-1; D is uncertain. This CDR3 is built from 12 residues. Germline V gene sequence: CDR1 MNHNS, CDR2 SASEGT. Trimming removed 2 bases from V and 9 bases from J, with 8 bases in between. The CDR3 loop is CASSELWLEQFF. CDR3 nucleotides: TGTGCCAGCAGTGAACTCTGGCTTGAGCAGTTCTTC.

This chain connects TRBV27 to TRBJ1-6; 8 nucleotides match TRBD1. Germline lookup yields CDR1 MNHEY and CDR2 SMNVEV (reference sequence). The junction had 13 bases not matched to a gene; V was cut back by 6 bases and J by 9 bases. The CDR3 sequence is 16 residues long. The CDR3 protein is CASRSAVRGRSSPLHF. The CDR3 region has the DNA TGTGCCAGCAGGTCCGCAGTCAGGGGGCGAAGTTCACCCCTCCACTTT.

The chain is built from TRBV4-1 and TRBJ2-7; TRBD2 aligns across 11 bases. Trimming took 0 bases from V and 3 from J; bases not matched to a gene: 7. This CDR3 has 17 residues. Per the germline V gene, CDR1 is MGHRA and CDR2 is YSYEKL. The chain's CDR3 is CASSQEITSGRVYEQYF. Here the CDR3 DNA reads TGCGCCAGCAGCCAAGAGATCACTAGCGGGAGAGTCTACGAGCAGTACTTC.

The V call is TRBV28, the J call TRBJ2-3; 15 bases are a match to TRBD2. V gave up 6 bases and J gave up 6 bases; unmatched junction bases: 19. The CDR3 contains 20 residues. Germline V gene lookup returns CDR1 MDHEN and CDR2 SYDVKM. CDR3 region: CASSLIGLAGGPWVPDTQYF. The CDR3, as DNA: TGTGCCAGCAGCCTCATCGGACTAGCGGGAGGGCCCTGGGTTCCCGATACGCAGTATTTT.

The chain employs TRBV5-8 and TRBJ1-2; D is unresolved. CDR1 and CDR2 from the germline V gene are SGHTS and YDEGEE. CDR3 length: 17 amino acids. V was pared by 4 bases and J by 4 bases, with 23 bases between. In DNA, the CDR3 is TGTGCCAGCAGCCTTCCCACCCCCTACAGAGCCTTCTATGGCTACACCTTC. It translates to CASSLPTPYRAFYGYTF.

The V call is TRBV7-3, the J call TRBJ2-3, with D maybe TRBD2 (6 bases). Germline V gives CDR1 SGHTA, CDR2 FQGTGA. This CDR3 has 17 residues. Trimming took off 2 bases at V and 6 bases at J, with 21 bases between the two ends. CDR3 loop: CASSLYGRERVVDTQYF. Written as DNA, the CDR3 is TGTGCCAGCAGCTTATACGGGCGGGAAAGGGTCGTGGATACGCAGTATTTT.

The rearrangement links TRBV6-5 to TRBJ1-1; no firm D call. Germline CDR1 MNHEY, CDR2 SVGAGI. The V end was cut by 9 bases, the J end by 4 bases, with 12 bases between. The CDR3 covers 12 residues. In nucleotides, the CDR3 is TGTGCCAGGGCCCTGGAGAGCACTGAAGCTTTCTTT. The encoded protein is CARALESTEAFF.

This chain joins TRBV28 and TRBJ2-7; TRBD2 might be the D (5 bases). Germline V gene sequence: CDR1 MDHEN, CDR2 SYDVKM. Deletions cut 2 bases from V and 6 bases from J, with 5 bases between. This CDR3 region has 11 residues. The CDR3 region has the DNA TGTGCCAGCAGTTTAGGACTCGAGCAGTACTTC. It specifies CASSLGLEQYF.

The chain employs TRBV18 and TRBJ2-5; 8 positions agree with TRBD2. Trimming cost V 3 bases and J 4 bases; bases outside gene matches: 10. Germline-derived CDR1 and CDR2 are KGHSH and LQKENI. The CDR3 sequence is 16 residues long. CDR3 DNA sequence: TGTGCCAGCTCACCCATCGATGCGGGAGGAGTAGAGACCCAGTACTTC. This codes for CASSPIDAGGVETQYF.

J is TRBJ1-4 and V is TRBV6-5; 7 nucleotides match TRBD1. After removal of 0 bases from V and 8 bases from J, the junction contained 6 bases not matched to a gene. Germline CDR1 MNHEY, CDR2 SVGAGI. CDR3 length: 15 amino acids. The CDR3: CASSYSNRGREKLFF. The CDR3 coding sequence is TGTGCCAGCAGTTACTCGAACAGGGGACGGGAAAAACTGTTTTTT.

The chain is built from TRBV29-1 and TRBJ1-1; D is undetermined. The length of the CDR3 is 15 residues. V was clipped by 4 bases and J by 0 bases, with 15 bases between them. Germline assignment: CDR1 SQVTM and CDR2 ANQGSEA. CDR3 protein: CSVGLEAGMNTEAFF. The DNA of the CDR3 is TGCAGCGTTGGACTGGAGGCCGGGATGAACACTGAAGCTTTCTTT.

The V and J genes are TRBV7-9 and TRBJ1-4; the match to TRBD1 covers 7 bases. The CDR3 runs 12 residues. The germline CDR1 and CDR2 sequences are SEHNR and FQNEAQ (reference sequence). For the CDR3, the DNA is TGTGCTTGGGGGCAGGGGGGTGAAAAACTGTTTTTT. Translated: CAWGQGGEKLFF.

The CDR3 DNA reads as TGTGCCAGCAGTTACATCTTTTATCCCAACACTGAAGCTTTCTTT. Translated: CASSYIFYPNTEAFF. The chain has TRBV6-2 or TRBV6-3 and TRBJ1-1; D gene uncertain. This CDR3 contains 15 residues. With 2 bases removed from V and 2 bases from J, the gap between germline ends came to 12 bases. In germline, CDR1 is MNHEY, CDR2 SVGEGT.